Given below is one T cell receptor (beta chain) in context. Antigen unknown. The entry originates in a study of cytomegalovirus exposure and HLA in healthy donors. Background on the study: Inside one of the first data releases sat about 85 million unique TCRs taken from HLA-typed donors.

Study results and limitations: Several V segments, TRBV6-2 and TRBV6-3 among them, could not be told apart and were dropped. Some public TCRs appeared in many individuals, while most sequences were rare.

Germline CDR1 reads MDHEN; CDR2 reads SYDVKM. This CDR3 has 12 amino acids. Trimming removed 5 bases at V and 4 bases at J, with 8 bases between. A multiplex PCR was run with 60 Vbeta primers and 13 Jbeta primers. Produced via immunoSEQ multiplex PCR; TCRdb's table is partial and in-frame only. Of 150,000 to 200,000 clones listed, roughly 74% were seen once; the top ten hold about 6%. Sequenced: PBMCs. The chain has TRBV28 and TRBJ1-1; a weak D match, TRBD1 (5 bases). This clonotype originated in a woman in her 30s in good health and CMV-seropositive. The CDR3 sequence is CASSQGFTEAFF. The CDR3 DNA follows: TGTGCCAGCAGTCAGGGATTCACTGAAGCTTTCTTT.